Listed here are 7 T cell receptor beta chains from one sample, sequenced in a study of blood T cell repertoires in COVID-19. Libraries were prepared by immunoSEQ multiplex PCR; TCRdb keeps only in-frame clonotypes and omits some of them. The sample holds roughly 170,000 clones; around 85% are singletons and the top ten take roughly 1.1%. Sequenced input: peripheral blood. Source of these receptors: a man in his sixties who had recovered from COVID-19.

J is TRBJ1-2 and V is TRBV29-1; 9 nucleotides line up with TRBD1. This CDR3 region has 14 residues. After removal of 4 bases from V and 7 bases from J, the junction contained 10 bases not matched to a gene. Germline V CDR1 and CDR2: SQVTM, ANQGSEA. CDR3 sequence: CSVAEDRGQSGYTF. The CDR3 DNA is TGCAGCGTTGCGGAGGACAGGGGTCAGTCTGGCTACACCTTC.

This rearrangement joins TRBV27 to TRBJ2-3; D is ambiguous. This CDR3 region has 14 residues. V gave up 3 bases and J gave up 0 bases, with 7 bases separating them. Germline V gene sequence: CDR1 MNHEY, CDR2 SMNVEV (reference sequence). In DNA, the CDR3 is TGTGCCAGCAGTTTGGGCCGGAGCACAGATACGCAGTATTTT. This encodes CASSLGRSTDTQYF.

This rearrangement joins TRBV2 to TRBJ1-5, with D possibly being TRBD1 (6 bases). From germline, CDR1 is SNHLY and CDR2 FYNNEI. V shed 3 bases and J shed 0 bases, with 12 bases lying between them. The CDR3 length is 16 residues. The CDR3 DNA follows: TGTGCCAGCAGTGAGGCAGGGACATATAGCAATCAGCCCCAGCATTTT. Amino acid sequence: CASSEAGTYSNQPQHF.

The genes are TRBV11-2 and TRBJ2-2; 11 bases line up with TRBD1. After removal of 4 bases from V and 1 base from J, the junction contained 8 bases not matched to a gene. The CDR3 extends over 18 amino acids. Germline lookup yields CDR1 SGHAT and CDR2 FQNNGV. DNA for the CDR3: TGTGCCAGCAGCTCTTTACCCGGGACAGGGGGGAACACCGGGGAGCTGTTTTTT. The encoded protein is CASSSLPGTGGNTGELFF.

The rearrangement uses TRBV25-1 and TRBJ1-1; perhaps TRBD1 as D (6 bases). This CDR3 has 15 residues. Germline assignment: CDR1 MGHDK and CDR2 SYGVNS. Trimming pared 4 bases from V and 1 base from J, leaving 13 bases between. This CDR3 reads CASSAVGATNTEAFF. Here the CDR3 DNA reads TGTGCCAGCAGTGCGGTGGGGGCGACGAACACTGAAGCTTTCTTT. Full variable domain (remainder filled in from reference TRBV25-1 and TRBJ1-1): EADIYQTPRYLVIGTGKKITLECSQTMGHDKMYWYQQDPGMELHLIHYSYGVNSTEKGDLSSESTVSRIRTEHFPLTLESARPSHTSQYLCASSAVGATNTEAFFGQGTRLTVV.

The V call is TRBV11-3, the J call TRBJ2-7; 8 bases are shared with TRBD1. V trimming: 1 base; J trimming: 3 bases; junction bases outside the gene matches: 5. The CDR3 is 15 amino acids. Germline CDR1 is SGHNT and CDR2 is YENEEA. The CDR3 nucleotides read TGTGCCAGCAGCTTAGCAGGGGGCGTACTCTACGAGCAGTACTTC. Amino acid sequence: CASSLAGGVLYEQYF.

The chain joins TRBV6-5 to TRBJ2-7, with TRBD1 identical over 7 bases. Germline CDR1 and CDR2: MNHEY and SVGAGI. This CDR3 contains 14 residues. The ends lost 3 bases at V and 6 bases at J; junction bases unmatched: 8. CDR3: CASSYEQGIGEQYF. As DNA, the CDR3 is TGTGCCAGCAGTTATGAACAGGGGATAGGCGAGCAGTACTTC.